The 15 T cell receptor beta chains given below trace back to one sample, sequenced in a study of naive and memory T cell subsets. Both TRBC1 and TRBC2 were covered by a beta constant-region primer of two equimolar oligonucleotides. TCRdb itself ran the UMI-ligation and nested PCR reads through MiXCR, one entry per CDR3 protein. The repertoire holds 75,000 to 85,000 distinct CDR3 sequences, with around 13% as singletons. Input material: central memory CD4+ T cells from blood. These receptors were obtained from a human donor in good health.

This clonotype was seen a handful of times. The chain couples TRBV12-3 or TRBV12-4 to TRBJ2-7, with 9 bases identical to TRBD2. This CDR3 region has 14 residues. J was trimmed by 0 bases and V by 9 bases; bases with no gene match: 6. CDR3 region: CASKYSGSSYEQYF. DNA for the CDR3: TGTGCCAGTAAATATAGCGGGAGCTCCTACGAGCAGTACTTC.

There are a few counts of this clonotype. J is TRBJ1-3 and V is TRBV30; a weak D match, TRBD1 (5 bases). CDR3 size: 14 residues. V dropped 5 bases and J dropped 8 bases, with 19 bases sitting between them. Per germline, CDR1 GTSNPN and CDR2 SVGIG (reference sequence). The CDR3 region is CAWGKNGRGYTIYF. The CDR3 DNA sequence: TGTGCCTGGGGAAAGAACGGCCGGGGCTACACCATATATTTT.

The sample holds a few counts of this clonotype. The J gene is TRBJ2-3, the V gene TRBV24-1; 7 bases fit TRBD2. Germline V gives CDR1 KGHDR, CDR2 SFDVKD. V trimming: 0 bases; J trimming: 4 bases; junction bases outside the gene matches: 0. The CDR3 totals 14 residues. As DNA, the CDR3 is TGTGCCACCAGTGATTTGCGGGAGGCAGATACGCAGTATTTT. Protein product: CATSDLREADTQYF.

This clonotype was observed a handful of times. V and J are TRBV2 and TRBJ1-1; D might be TRBD1 (5 bases). Germline V gene sequence: CDR1 SNHLY, CDR2 FYNNEI. The V and J ends lost 7 bases and 1 base respectively, with 13 bases between them. CDR3 size: 14 residues. The CDR3 DNA follows: TGTGCCAGCAAGATAGGGACGGAGAACACTGAAGCTTTCTTT. Amino acids: CASKIGTENTEAFF.

The chain couples TRBV12-3 or TRBV12-4 to TRBJ2-1; TRBD2 aligns across 15 bases. The CDR3 has 16 amino acids. V shed 6 bases and J 7 bases; nucleotides not matched to a gene: 7. CDR3 protein: CASSPRTSGRVNEQFF. The DNA for the CDR3 is TGTGCCAGCAGCCCAAGGACTAGCGGGAGGGTAAATGAGCAGTTCTTC.

This clonotype showed up many times. This chain joins TRBV3-1 and TRBJ2-1; no clear D. Deletions cut 6 bases from V and 6 bases from J, with 6 bases between. The CDR3 has 11 amino acids. Germline CDR1 reads LGHDT; CDR2 reads YNNKEL (reference sequence). The CDR3 is CASSLVNEQFF. The CDR3 region has the DNA TGTGCCAGCAGTCTTGTCAATGAGCAGTTCTTC.

This clonotype was seen ten or more times. Here the CDR3 DNA reads TGTGCCAGCTCACCAACGAGGACGGGAGGGAGCTCCTACAATGAGCAGTTCTTC. Translation: CASSPTRTGGSSYNEQFF. V gene TRBV18 combines with J gene TRBJ2-1, with 8 bases fitting TRBD2. The CDR3 has 18 amino acids. Germline CDR1 and CDR2: KGHSH and LQKENI. Germline trimming cut 2 bases from V and 0 bases from J; bases unmatched to any gene: 9.

This clonotype was seen more than once but under ten times. This chain uses TRBV29-1 with TRBJ2-1; tentatively, D is TRBD1 or TRBD2 (5 bases each). The CDR3 sequence is 16 residues long. Trimming shortened V by 6 bases and J by 6 bases, and 24 bases separated the two germline ends. Germline V gene lookup returns CDR1 SQVTM and CDR2 ANQGSEA. The CDR3 DNA reads TGCAGCGTAGGGACCCCCTCACATCTTATGGGCAATGAGCAGTTCTTC. As protein: CSVGTPSHLMGNEQFF.

This clonotype has a handful of counts. The rearrangement links TRBV10-2 to TRBJ2-7, with 12 nucleotides matching TRBD2. Germline values: CDR1 WSHSY, CDR2 SAAADI. Losses at the gene ends were 8 bases for V and 7 bases for J; bases not matched to a gene: 6. The CDR3 is 13 residues long. CDR3 coding DNA: TGCGCCAGCCGGGCTAGCGGGAGGGGGGAGCAGTACTTC. Translation gives CASRASGRGEQYF.

This clonotype was found many times. The chain uses TRBV29-1 and TRBJ2-1; the D gene could be TRBD1 or TRBD2 (6 bases each). Germline-derived CDR1 and CDR2 are SQVTM and ANQGSEA. This CDR3 has 14 residues. V was clipped by 2 bases and J by 3 bases, with 11 bases between them. CDR3 protein: CSVEPGASYNEQFF. CDR3 nucleotides: TGCAGCGTTGAACCGGGGGCGAGCTACAATGAGCAGTTCTTC.

V and J are TRBV5-1 and TRBJ1-4; a weak D match, TRBD1 (6 bases). The CDR3 is 15 amino acids. The V end was cut by 7 bases, the J end by 0 bases, with 13 bases between. From germline, CDR1 is SGHRS and CDR2 YFSETQ. CDR3 DNA sequence: TGCGCCAGCGGACGGGACAAAACAACTAATGAAAAACTGTTTTTT. Encoded protein: CASGRDKTTNEKLFF.

The table lists this clonotype with many counts. The chain recombines TRBV5-1 with TRBJ2-1; possibly TRBD1 for D (6 bases). The V end was cut by 2 bases, the J end by 5 bases, with 14 bases between. The V gene's germline CDR1 is SGHRS and CDR2 YFSETQ. The CDR3 has 15 amino acids. The CDR3 DNA sequence: TGCGCCAGCAGCTTTCAGGGGAATGGTGACAATGAGCAGTTCTTC. Amino acids: CASSFQGNGDNEQFF.

The chain links TRBV7-2 to TRBJ2-1; D is unresolved. This CDR3 has 15 residues. In germline, CDR1 is SGHTA, CDR2 FQGNSA. Trimming left V 5 bases short and J 4 bases short, with 15 bases between. In nucleotides, the CDR3 is TGTGCCAGCAGCCTCGACCAAGGTGGTTACAATGAGCAGTTCTTC. Translating gives CASSLDQGGYNEQFF.

J is TRBJ2-1 and V is TRBV20-1, with 10 nucleotides matching TRBD1. Germline CDR1 is DFQATT and CDR2 is SNEGSKA (reference sequence). The V and J ends lost 6 bases and 5 bases, in that order; junction bases with no gene match: 7. The CDR3 totals 14 residues. CDR3 in DNA: TGCAGTGCCTTAGGACAGGGGGGACACAATGAGCAGTTCTTC. Protein product: CSALGQGGHNEQFF.

This clonotype was recorded at least ten times. The genes are TRBV20-1 and TRBJ2-4, with 12 nucleotides matching TRBD2. The CDR3 spans 19 residues. The germline V gene has CDR1 DFQATT and CDR2 SNEGSKA (reference sequence). After removal of 2 bases from V and 3 bases from J, the junction contained 14 bases not matched to a gene. The CDR3 loop reads CSARPSSGRAQRSKNIQYF. CDR3 DNA sequence: TGCAGTGCTAGACCTTCTAGCGGGAGGGCCCAGAGGAGCAAAAACATTCAGTACTTC.